Listed below are T cell receptor beta chains from one sample, sequenced in a study of T cells in tuberculosis. Data came from immunoSEQ multiplex PCR; TCRdb stores just in-frame clones and leaves some out. The sample holds 60,000 or so clones, about 76% seen once. The source material was CD1b-GMM tetramer-negative cells sorted from PBMCs. Receptor source: an adult woman with latent tuberculosis. CDR3s include the opening cysteine and the closing phenylalanine or tryptophan. The D gene is left open where the match is weak. Rows give clone size only sometimes, using once, few, many, or a class for an expanded clone.

clone_size j_call v_call d_call cdr3_aa cdr3_nt
once TRBJ2-7 TRBV28 TRBD1 CASSSPQGQGSHEQYF TGTGCCAGCAGTTCTCCACAGGGACAGGGGTCGCACGAGCAGTACTTC
- TRBJ1-6 TRBV18 TRBD1 CASSPGTGINSPLHF TGTGCCAGCTCACCAGGGACAGGGATTAATTCACCCCTCCACTTT
- TRBJ1-6 TRBV27 - CASKFRGLYSPLHF TGTGCCAGCAAATTTCGGGGACTTTATTCACCCCTCCACTTT
once TRBJ1-1 TRBV28 TRBD1 CASSIPLTGRAEAFF TGTGCCAGCAGTATTCCTCTGACAGGGCGAGCTGAAGCTTTCTTT
few TRBJ1-3 TRBV2 - CASSERASGNTIYF TGTGCCAGCAGTGAGAGGGCCTCTGGAAACACCATATATTTT
- TRBJ1-2 TRBV9 - CASSVGDYYGYTF TGTGCCAGCAGCGTAGGAGACTACTATGGCTACACCTTC
- TRBJ1-6 TRBV12-5 - CASGSTGHEVYNSPLHF TGTGCTAGTGGCTCCACGGGTCATGAGGTTTATAATTCACCCCTCCACTTT
- TRBJ1-1 TRBV5-1 TRBD1 CASSWDSMNTEAFF TGCGCCAGCAGCTGGGACAGCATGAACACTGAAGCTTTCTTT
few TRBJ1-2 TRBV28 - CASSLSRGGYGYTF TGTGCCAGCAGTTTATCGAGAGGGGGATATGGCTACACCTTC
- TRBJ1-4 TRBV12-5 - CASGQDRLGEKLFF TGTGCTAGTGGCCAGGACAGACTGGGTGAAAAACTGTTTTTT
- TRBJ2-5 TRBV19 - CASSIDDRPQETQYF TGTGCCAGTAGTATAGATGACAGGCCCCAAGAGACCCAGTACTTC
few TRBJ1-3 TRBV7-6 - CASRPGMGNTIYF TGTGCCAGCAGACCAGGGATGGGGAACACCATATATTTT
- TRBJ2-7 TRBV5-1 TRBD2 CASAGLAGSYEQYF TGCGCCAGCGCAGGACTAGCGGGATCCTACGAGCAGTACTTC
- TRBJ2-7 TRBV18 - CASSPPARPEISSYEQYF TGTGCCAGCTCACCACCCGCCAGGCCCGAGATTAGCTCCTACGAGCAGTACTTC
- TRBJ1-2 TRBV2 - CAATGVNGYTF TGTGCCGCTACGGGGGTAAACGGCTACACCTTC
few TRBJ2-3 TRBV28 - CASSGTGPDTQYF TGTGCCAGCAGTGGAACAGGGCCAGATACGCAGTATTTT
- TRBJ2-3 TRBV6-6 TRBD2 CASSSSGSTDTQYF TGTGCCAGCAGTTCTAGCGGCAGCACAGATACGCAGTATTTT
- TRBJ2-7 TRBV27 TRBD1 CASRRPGQGLYEQYF TGTGCCAGCAGAAGGCCGGGACAGGGGCTTTACGAGCAGTACTTC
once TRBJ2-4 TRBV28 TRBD1 CASSPKTGAGPKNIQYF TGTGCCAGCAGTCCCAAGACAGGGGCTGGACCCAAAAACATTCAGTACTTC
- TRBJ2-1 TRBV7-3 TRBD2 CASSLPGVPGGEQFF TGTGCCAGCAGCTTACCGGGAGTGCCGGGAGGAGAGCAGTTCTTC
- TRBJ2-7 TRBV19 - CASSMGRGDEQYF TGTGCCAGTAGTATGGGCAGGGGGGACGAGCAGTACTTC
- TRBJ2-2 TRBV6-6 TRBD1 CASKQGAYSNTGELFF TGTGCCAGCAAACAGGGGGCCTATTCGAACACCGGGGAGCTGTTTTTT
- TRBJ1-1 TRBV2 - CASRRGMNTEAFF TGTGCCAGCAGACGAGGCATGAACACTGAAGCTTTCTTT
- TRBJ2-7 TRBV4-1 TRBD2 CASSPFGTSGDEQYF TGCGCCAGCAGCCCCTTTGGGACTAGCGGGGACGAGCAGTACTTC
once TRBJ2-7 TRBV19 - CASSMTGAYEQYF TGTGCCAGTAGTATGACGGGGGCCTACGAGCAGTACTTC
- TRBJ1-5 TRBV5-1 - CASSLDGGAGNQPQHF TGCGCCAGCAGCTTGGATGGGGGGGCTGGGAATCAGCCCCAGCATTTT
once TRBJ1-2 TRBV6-5 TRBD1 CASSSGTGRVGDGYTF TGTGCCAGCAGTTCCGGGACAGGGCGCGTCGGTGATGGCTACACCTTC
- TRBJ1-1 TRBV5-1 - CASSLAGGSEAFF TGCGCCAGCAGCTTGGCCGGGGGTTCTGAAGCTTTCTTT
- TRBJ2-7 TRBV28 - CASSSLVTGSSYEQYF TGTGCCAGCAGTTCTCTGGTAACGGGGAGCTCCTACGAGCAGTACTTC
few TRBJ2-7 TRBV27 TRBD1 CASSFSDRVDEQYF TGTGCCAGCAGTTTTTCGGACAGGGTCGACGAGCAGTACTTC
- TRBJ1-5 TRBV28 TRBD1 CATRTGRNQPQHF TGTGCCACCCGGACAGGCAGGAATCAGCCCCAGCATTTT
- TRBJ2-7 TRBV28 TRBD2 CASSFGGAGAYEQYF TGTGCCAGCAGCTTCGGTGGCGCGGGAGCCTACGAGCAGTACTTC
- TRBJ2-7 TRBV5-4 TRBD2 CASSPTAGGFYEQYF TGTGCCAGCAGCCCCACAGCGGGGGGTTTCTACGAGCAGTACTTC
- TRBJ2-5 TRBV7-2 TRBD2 CASSRRGGRETQYF TGTGCCAGCTCCAGACGGGGGGGCCGAGAGACCCAGTACTTC
- TRBJ1-1 TRBV28 - CASEQVNTEAFF TGTGCCAGTGAACAGGTGAACACTGAAGCTTTCTTT
- TRBJ2-1 TRBV7-6 TRBD2 CASSSTGGGRGSYNEQFF TGTGCCAGCAGCTCAACAGGCGGCGGGAGGGGATCGTACAATGAGCAGTTCTTC
- TRBJ1-5 TRBV6-5 TRBD1 CASGQGINQPQHF TGTGCCAGTGGACAGGGAATTAATCAGCCCCAGCATTTT
once TRBJ1-2 TRBV6-5 - CASSREVGYGYTF TGTGCCAGCAGTCGGGAGGTTGGTTATGGCTACACCTTC
- TRBJ2-2 TRBV15 - CATSRGGRGTGELFF TGTGCCACCAGCAGAGGAGGACGGGGCACCGGGGAGCTGTTTTTT